This entry lists 9 T cell receptor beta chains sequenced from one sample in a study of T cell responses to AZD1222 COVID-19 vaccine. Data came from immunoSEQ multiplex PCR; TCRdb stores just in-frame clones and leaves some out. Of about 150,000 clones listed, 92% are singletons. The input for sequencing was peripheral blood, taken 28 days after the second AZD1222 dose. Every receptor here comes from an adult who received the AZD1222 COVID-19 vaccine.

The chain is built from TRBV29-1 and TRBJ1-1; no definite D call. Trimming took off 7 bases at V and 1 base at J, with 13 bases between the two ends. Germline CDR1 reads SQVTM; CDR2 reads ANQGSEA. There are 13 residues in the CDR3. As DNA, the CDR3 is TGCAGCGGACGGGCCGGCGAGAACACTGAAGCTTTCTTT. Its protein product is CSGRAGENTEAFF.

The V gene is TRBV21-1, the J gene TRBJ2-6; the table's D call of TRBD1 was not tested on the DNA. TRBV21-1 is described as a pseudogene. This CDR3 is built from 15 residues. The CDR3 DNA follows: TGTGCCAGCAGCGCCAGGGTTTCTGGGGCCAACGTCCTGACTTTC. Translating it yields CASSARVSGANVLTF.

The gene calls are TRBV11-2 and TRBJ1-6; no clear D. V was pared by 5 bases and J by 8 bases, with 16 bases between. CDR3 length: 15 amino acids. The germline gives CDR1 SGHAT, CDR2 FQNNGV. The DNA for the CDR3 is TGTGCCAGCAGCAGAACACGGCACGGGGATTCACCCCTCCACTTT. This translates into CASSRTRHGDSPLHF.

This chain joins TRBV4-2 and TRBJ1-4, with a weak D call TRBD1 (6 bases). The CDR3 is 14 residues long. The ends were cut back, 7 bases at V and 8 bases at J, with 17 bases in the middle. Germline assignment: CDR1 LGHNA and CDR2 YNFKEQ. For the CDR3, the DNA is TGTGCCAGCACAGAATGGGGGGCCGGGGAAAAACTGTTTTTT. This encodes CASTEWGAGEKLFF.

The V and J genes are TRBV6-5 and TRBJ2-7; D gene unclear. Germline V CDR1 and CDR2: MNHEY, SVGAGI. V was trimmed by 0 bases and J by 0 bases, leaving 9 bases between them. The CDR3 totals 15 residues. The DNA for the CDR3 is TGTGCCAGCAGTTACTCCCAACAGAGCTCCTACGAGCAGTACTTC. Translating gives CASSYSQQSSYEQYF.

This chain links TRBV27 with TRBJ1-2; perhaps TRBD1 as D (5 bases). The CDR3 spans 14 residues. CDR1 is MNHEY, CDR2 SMNVEV, per germline (reference sequence). Trimming took off 8 bases at V and 6 bases at J, with 19 bases between the two ends. CDR3 bases: TGTGCCAGCGGTATCCGGGGAGGGGAGGATGGCTACACCTTC. Residues: CASGIRGGEDGYTF.

The gene calls are TRBV4-3 and TRBJ1-4; D not certain. The CDR3 consists of 15 residues. Between the trimmed V and J ends, which lost 0 bases and 2 bases, there was a span of 7 bases. Germline CDR1 and CDR2: LGHNA and YSLEER. DNA for the CDR3: TGCGCCAGCAGCCAAGAGGTGGGCACTAATGAAAAACTGTTTTTT. Translated: CASSQEVGTNEKLFF.

The chain carries TRBV21-1 and TRBJ1-5; TRBD1, the D gene given by the table, was not confirmed from the DNA. TRBV21-1 is a documented pseudogene. CDR3 length: 16 amino acids. CDR3 sequence: CASSRGGQEGNQPQHF. Here the CDR3 DNA reads TGTGCCAGCAGCAGGGGGGGACAGGAGGGCAATCAGCCCCAGCATTTT.

V gene TRBV7-9 combines with J gene TRBJ1-1; 7 bases match TRBD1. Germline CDR1 reads SEHNR; CDR2 reads FQNEAQ (reference sequence). This CDR3 has 11 residues. The trim removed 5 bases at V and 9 bases at J, leaving 3 bases unmatched. CDR3 in DNA: TGTGCCAGCAGCACACAGGGGCAAGCTTTCTTT. Residues: CASSTQGQAFF.